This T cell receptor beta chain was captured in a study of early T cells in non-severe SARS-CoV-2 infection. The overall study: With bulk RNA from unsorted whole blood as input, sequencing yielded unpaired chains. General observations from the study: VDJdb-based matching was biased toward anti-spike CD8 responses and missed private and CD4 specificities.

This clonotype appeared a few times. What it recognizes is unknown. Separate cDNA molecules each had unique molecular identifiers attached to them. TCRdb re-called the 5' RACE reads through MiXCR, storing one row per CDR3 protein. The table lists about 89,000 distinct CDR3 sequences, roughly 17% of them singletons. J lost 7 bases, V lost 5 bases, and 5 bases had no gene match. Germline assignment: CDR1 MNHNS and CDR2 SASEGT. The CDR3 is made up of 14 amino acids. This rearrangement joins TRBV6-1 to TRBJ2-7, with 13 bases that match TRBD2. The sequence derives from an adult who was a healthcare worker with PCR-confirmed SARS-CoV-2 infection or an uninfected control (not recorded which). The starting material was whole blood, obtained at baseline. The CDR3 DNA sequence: TGTGCCAGCAGTATGACTAGCGGGAGGCATGAGCAGTACTTC. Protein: CASSMTSGRHEQYF.